This T cell receptor (beta chain) was retrieved from a study of CD8+ T cells in alopecia areata. The CDR3 covers 15 residues. Trimming removed 0 bases at V and 6 bases at J, with 12 bases between. Germline CDR1 SGHRS, CDR2 YFSETQ. Reverse transcription of extracted RNA yielded cDNA, which provided the sequencing template. Data came from immunoSEQ multiplex PCR; TCRdb stores just in-frame clones and leaves some out. The sample shows about 150,000 clones, around 58% of them seen only once. This clone was counted only a few times. This TCR was recovered from a human donor with alopecia areata. This chain uses TRBV5-1 with TRBJ2-2; either TRBD1 or TRBD2 may supply D (5 bases each). The sequences come from CD4+ T cells sorted from blood, collected at week 0. The CDR3 is CASSLDQGAPGELFF. In DNA, the CDR3 is TGCGCCAGCAGCTTGGATCAGGGAGCTCCCGGGGAGCTGTTTTTT.